This T cell receptor beta chain was captured in a study of blood T cells in healthy people across ages. Regarding the study as a whole: Any changes in expanded clonotypes were possibly confounded, as donor CMV status remained unknown.

Of note for this clonotype: Its antigen remains unknown.

Primers used in a second PCR of roughly 6 to 12 cycles were a sample-barcoded 5' primer and a J-beta primer mix. Each cDNA molecule received a tag from a template-switch adaptor that had 12 random nucleotides. In TCRdb, the 5' RACE reads were re-called with MiXCR into one record per CDR3 protein. The profile covers around 1,500,000 distinct CDR3 sequences, with approximately 38% appearing a single time and approximately 7.9% taken by the ten largest. The CDR3 has 15 amino acids. Germline values: CDR1 SNHLY, CDR2 FYNNEI. V lost 8 bases and J 11 bases, leaving 27 bases between the germline ends. This chain connects TRBV2 to TRBJ2-5, with D perhaps TRBD1 (6 bases). What was sequenced was blood. This sequence originates from a woman under 30 in good health. CDR3 residues: CASSSRGTTYNEQYF. In nucleotides, the CDR3 is TGTGCCAGCTCCTCCAGGGGCACTACCTACAATGAGCAGTACTTC. Variable domain in full (rest from reference TRBV2 and TRBJ2-5): EPEVTQTPSHQVTQMGQEVILRCVPISNHLYFYWYRQILGQKVEFLVSFYNNEISEKSEIFDDQFSVERPDGSNFTLKIRSTKLEDSAMYFCASSSRGTTYNEQYFGPGTRLLVL.